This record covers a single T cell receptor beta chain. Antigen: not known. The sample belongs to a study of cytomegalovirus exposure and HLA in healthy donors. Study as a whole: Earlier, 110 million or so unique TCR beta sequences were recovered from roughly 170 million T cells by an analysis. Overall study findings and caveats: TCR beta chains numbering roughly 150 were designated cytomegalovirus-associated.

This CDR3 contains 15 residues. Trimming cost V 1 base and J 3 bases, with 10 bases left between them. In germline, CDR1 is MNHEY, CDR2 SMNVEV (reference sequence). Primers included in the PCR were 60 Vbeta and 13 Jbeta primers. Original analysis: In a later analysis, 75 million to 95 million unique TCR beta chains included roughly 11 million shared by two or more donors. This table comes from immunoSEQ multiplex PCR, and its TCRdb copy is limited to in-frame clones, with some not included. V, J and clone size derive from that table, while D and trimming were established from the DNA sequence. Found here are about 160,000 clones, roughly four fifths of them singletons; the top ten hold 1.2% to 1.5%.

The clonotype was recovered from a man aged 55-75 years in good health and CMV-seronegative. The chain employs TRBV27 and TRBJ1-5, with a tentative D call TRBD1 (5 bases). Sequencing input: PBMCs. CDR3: CASSLWGGLNQPQHF. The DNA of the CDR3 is TGTGCCAGCAGTTTATGGGGGGGACTCAATCAGCCCCAGCATTTT.